This T cell receptor (beta chain) was sequenced in a study of technical replicates of blood from several donors. Here immunoSEQ multiplex PCR was the method, and the copy in TCRdb shows in-frame clones only, minus some. The sample comprises nearly 90,000 clones, 85% to 95% of which are singletons, and 0.34% rests with the top ten. V shed 0 bases and J shed 9 bases, with 7 bases lying between them. This CDR3 contains 12 residues. The germline V gene encodes CDR1 ENHRY and CDR2 SYGVKD. V is TRBV10-3 and J is TRBJ2-3; perhaps TRBD2 as D (5 bases). Source material: T cells isolated from PBMCs. This receptor was taken from a human donor in good health. CDR3 loop: CAISESRETQYF. In DNA form, the CDR3 reads TGTGCCATCAGTGAGTCAAGGGAGACGCAGTATTTT.